One sample yielded the 26 T cell receptor beta chains listed below, sequenced in a study of CXCR4 blockade with PD-1 therapy in pancreatic cancer. Method: immunoSEQ multiplex PCR; TCRdb's copy keeps in-frame clones and lacks some. Of about 17,000 clones in the sample, over 60% were seen once. Material: tumor tissue. These receptors all stem from a human donor with pancreatic ductal adenocarcinoma.

This chain uses TRBV29-1 with TRBJ2-5; 8 bases line up with TRBD1. The V gene's germline CDR1 is SQVTM and CDR2 ANQGSEA. The ends lost 6 bases at V and 5 bases at J; junction bases unmatched: 8. The CDR3 spans 13 residues. The chain's CDR3 is CSVGQGNWETQYF. CDR3 DNA sequence: TGCAGCGTAGGACAGGGAAATTGGGAGACCCAGTACTTC.

The chain couples TRBV19 to TRBJ2-1; D might be TRBD2 (6 bases). Germline V gives CDR1 LNHDA, CDR2 SQIVND (reference sequence). V was pared by 5 bases and J by 3 bases, with 17 bases between. The CDR3 spans 16 residues. The CDR3 protein is CASSPPLATLYNEQFF. CDR3 bases: TGTGCCAGTAGTCCCCCCCTAGCGACACTCTACAATGAGCAGTTCTTC.

This chain connects TRBV14 to TRBJ2-3; unclear D gene. Looked up from germline, CDR1 is SGHDN and CDR2 is FVKESK. The CDR3 spans 15 residues. V lost 0 bases to trimming and J lost 1 base, with 8 bases between them. For the CDR3, the DNA is TGTGCCAGCAGCCAAGATATGACGGGCACAGATACGCAGTATTTT. Its translation: CASSQDMTGTDTQYF.

The J gene is TRBJ2-1, the V gene TRBV25-1; D ambiguous. CDR1 MGHDK and CDR2 SYGVNS come from the germline V gene. CDR3 size: 16 residues. The ends were cut back, 5 bases at V and 0 bases at J, with 14 bases in the middle. CDR3 nucleotide sequence: TGTGCCAGCAGTCCCCATGCGCTAAGCTCCTACAATGAGCAGTTCTTC. Translation gives CASSPHALSSYNEQFF.

The chain joins TRBV23-1 to TRBJ2-2; tentative D call: TRBD1 (6 bases). TRBV23-1 is noted as an ORF with a role that remains uncertain. V dropped 0 bases and J dropped 0 bases, with 11 bases sitting between them. The CDR3 loop spans 17 amino acids. In DNA, the CDR3 is TGCGCCAGCAGTCAATCACTCAGGGGCCCGAACACCGGGGAGCTGTTTTTT. Encoded protein: CASSQSLRGPNTGELFF.

This clone was observed a handful of times. The chain links TRBV19 to TRBJ1-3; no clear D gene. The CDR3 is 14 residues long. V shed 4 bases and J shed 3 bases, with 10 bases lying between them. The germline gives CDR1 LNHDA, CDR2 SQIVND (reference sequence). CDR3 bases: TGTGCCAGTAGTAAGTCCCAGATTGGAAACACCATATATTTT. The encoded protein is CASSKSQIGNTIYF.

V gene TRBV28 combines with J gene TRBJ1-4; 8 bases are shared with TRBD1. Trimming cost V 5 bases and J 5 bases; bases outside gene matches: 4. Germline V gene data show CDR1 as MDHEN and CDR2 as SYDVKM. The CDR3 contains 14 residues. This CDR3 reads CASSPGGDNEKLFF. For the CDR3, the DNA is TGTGCCAGCAGTCCAGGGGGCGACAATGAAAAACTGTTTTTT.

The J gene is TRBJ1-2, the V gene TRBV28; D is ambiguous. CDR1 and CDR2 (germline): MDHEN, SYDVKM. Between the trimmed V and J ends, which lost 2 bases and 5 bases, there was a span of 12 bases. This CDR3 has 14 amino acids. CDR3 sequence (DNA): TGTGCCAGCAGTTTACAAGCCAGGCGTTATGGCTACACCTTC. The encoded protein is CASSLQARRYGYTF.

The CDR3 nucleotides read TGTGCCGCCAACAGGGAAGGAGGGTCACCCCTCCACTTT. As protein: CAANREGGSPLHF. The chain has TRBV19 and TRBJ1-6, with D possibly TRBD1 on 6 matching bases. Trimming removed 11 bases from V and 10 bases from J, with 18 bases in between. The CDR3 sequence is 13 residues long. CDR1 LNHDA and CDR2 SQIVND come from the germline V gene (reference sequence).

By share, this clone counts as medium-sized. V gene TRBV6-8 combines with J gene TRBJ1-5; D possibly corresponds to TRBD1 (5 bases). Germline CDR1 reads MNHGY; CDR2 reads SAAAGT. This CDR3 is 18 amino acids long. Trimming took off 6 bases at V and 0 bases at J, with 21 bases between the two ends. CDR3 loop: CASSPYIEQVDSNQPQHF. The CDR3, as DNA: TGTGCCAGCAGCCCCTACATTGAACAGGTAGATAGCAATCAGCCCCAGCATTTT.

For the CDR3, the DNA is TGTGCCAGCAGCGGGGGACTTGCCCTTAATGAGCAGTTCTTC. The encoded protein is CASSGGLALNEQFF. This chain uses TRBV11-3 with TRBJ2-1; weak D call: TRBD2 (6 bases). This CDR3 spans 14 amino acids. In germline, CDR1 is SGHNT, CDR2 YENEEA. Deletions cut 5 bases from V and 7 bases from J, with 15 bases between.

The chain links TRBV2 to TRBJ2-3, with 12 nucleotides matching TRBD2. The trim removed 6 bases at V and 6 bases at J, leaving 7 bases unmatched. Germline V lookup: CDR1 SNHLY, CDR2 FYNNEI. The length of the CDR3 is 15 residues. CDR3 DNA: TGTGCCAGCAGGGCCCTAGCGGGAGGGACTGATACGCAGTATTTT. Protein product: CASRALAGGTDTQYF. The full variable domain, rest sourced from reference TRBV2 and TRBJ2-3, is EPEVTQTPSHQVTQMGQEVILRCVPISNHLYFYWYRQILGQKVEFLVSFYNNEISEKSEIFDDQFSVERPDGSNFTLKIRSTKLEDSAMYFCASRALAGGTDTQYFGPGTRLTVL.

This clone was detected only a few times. CDR3 protein: CASSRLMNRDYEQYF. The CDR3 nucleotides read TGCGCCAGCAGCCGTCTGATGAACAGGGACTACGAGCAGTACTTC. V is TRBV1 and J is TRBJ2-7; the table's D call of TRBD1 was not tested on the DNA. TRBV1 is listed as a pseudogene. CDR3 length equals 15 residues.

This chain links TRBV19 with TRBJ2-3; the D is unclear. This CDR3 has 14 amino acids. The V gene's germline CDR1 is LNHDA and CDR2 SQIVND (reference sequence). V lost 1 base to trimming and J lost 3 bases, with 8 bases between them. DNA of the CDR3: TGTGCCAGTAGTATAGCGCGGAGTACAGATACGCAGTATTTT. Translation gives CASSIARSTDTQYF.

This chain uses TRBV19 with TRBJ2-1; weak D call: TRBD2 (5 bases). Germline loops: CDR1 LNHDA, CDR2 SQIVND (reference sequence). The CDR3 runs to 15 residues. The germline V and J ends were trimmed by 5 bases and 4 bases, with 15 bases remaining between them. Here the CDR3 reads CASSSQNGVYNEQFF. DNA of the CDR3: TGTGCCAGTAGTTCCCAGAACGGGGTATACAATGAGCAGTTCTTC.

This clone was picked up a small number of times. The J gene is TRBJ1-4, the V gene TRBV11-3; TRBD1 is a possible D gene (5 bases). The CDR3 extends over 17 amino acids. Trimming cost V 5 bases and J 4 bases, with 20 bases left between them. From germline, CDR1 is SGHNT and CDR2 YENEEA. The CDR3 spells CASSRVGTTGLNEKLFF. Written as DNA, the CDR3 is TGTGCCAGCAGCCGAGTTGGGACGACGGGACTTAATGAAAAACTGTTTTTT.

This chain connects TRBV28 to TRBJ2-1; 8 bases map to TRBD2. CDR1 is MDHEN, CDR2 SYDVKM, per germline. V shed 6 bases, J shed 7 bases, and the junction held 14 bases outside the gene matches. The CDR3 covers 16 residues. Written as DNA, the CDR3 is TGTGCCAGCAGCCGCGGGGGAGCGGGAGTAGGTAATGAGCAGTTCTTC. This translates into CASSRGGAGVGNEQFF.

The V gene is TRBV19, the J gene TRBJ2-3; a possible D gene is TRBD1 (6 bases). Germline V lookup: CDR1 LNHDA, CDR2 SQIVND (reference sequence). The CDR3 runs to 14 residues. The ends were cut back, 6 bases at V and 4 bases at J, with 14 bases in the middle. The CDR3 DNA reads TGTGCCAGTAGGCAACAGGGACCGTCAGATACGCAGTATTTT. Encoded protein: CASRQQGPSDTQYF.

This clone was seen more than once but under ten times. CDR3 protein: CASSYGQGNEKLFF. The CDR3 DNA follows: TGTGCCAGCAGTTACGGGCAGGGTAATGAAAAACTGTTTTTT. This sequence joins TRBV6-8 and TRBJ1-4; D is perhaps TRBD1 (5 bases). V lost 2 bases and J 4 bases, leaving 8 bases between the germline ends. The germline CDR1 and CDR2 sequences are MNHGY and SAAAGT. This CDR3 is built from 14 residues.

V is TRBV6-8 and J is TRBJ1-4; unclear D gene. V lost 6 bases, J lost 2 bases, and 10 bases lay in between. There are 14 residues in the CDR3. Germline V gene sequence: CDR1 MNHGY, CDR2 SAAAGT. The CDR3 sequence is CASSLVVTNEKLFF. The DNA of the CDR3 is TGTGCCAGCAGCCTGGTTGTGACTAATGAAAAACTGTTTTTT.

This clone is labeled medium-sized. The genes are TRBV11-3 and TRBJ2-7, with a weak D call TRBD2 (5 bases). The CDR3 consists of 15 residues. In germline, CDR1 is SGHNT, CDR2 YENEEA. V lost 5 bases, J lost 4 bases, and 18 bases lay in between. CDR3 nucleotide sequence: TGTGCCAGCAGCGCCGGGGTGGGAGAAGGGTACGAGCAGTACTTC. Protein sequence: CASSAGVGEGYEQYF.

This clone was seen just once. The chain links TRBV23-1 to TRBJ2-4, with D perhaps matching TRBD1 or TRBD2 (5 bases each). TRBV23-1 is designated an ORF whose function remains uncertain. Trimming shortened V by 4 bases and J by 7 bases, and 14 bases separated the two germline ends. The CDR3 consists of 14 residues. Written as DNA, the CDR3 is TGCGCCAGCAGTCGAAGGGGACCGGATAACATTCAGTACTTC. It codes for CASSRRGPDNIQYF.

V usage is TRBV19 and J usage is TRBJ1-5; possible D gene TRBD1, 6 bases. V lost 8 bases, J lost 4 bases, and 21 bases lay in between. Germline CDR1 reads LNHDA; CDR2 reads SQIVND (reference sequence). The CDR3 covers 16 residues. The CDR3 here is CASRTSEQGANQPQHF. The CDR3 DNA sequence: TGTGCCAGTCGGACGAGTGAACAGGGAGCTAATCAGCCCCAGCATTTT.

The genes are TRBV14 and TRBJ2-1; 12 bases fit TRBD2. The CDR3 loop spans 15 amino acids. Per germline, CDR1 SGHDN and CDR2 FVKESK. V trimming: 4 bases; J trimming: 10 bases; junction bases outside the gene matches: 8. This CDR3 reads CASSPGLAGTSEQFF. CDR3 coding DNA: TGTGCCAGCAGCCCGGGACTAGCGGGTACTAGCGAGCAGTTCTTC.

The J gene is TRBJ2-1, the V gene TRBV14, with 7 nucleotides matching TRBD2. From germline, CDR1 is SGHDN and CDR2 FVKESK. With 4 bases clipped from V and 0 bases from J, the junction kept 3 bases outside the gene matches. CDR3 length equals 15 residues. CDR3 bases: TGTGCCAGCAGCCCGGGACTAAGCTCCTACAATGAGCAGTTCTTC. It encodes CASSPGLSSYNEQFF.

This clone was observed once. V is TRBV9 and J is TRBJ1-3; D may be TRBD1 (5 bases). The germline CDR1 and CDR2 sequences are SGDLS and YYNGEE. V was cut by 5 bases and J by 2 bases, with 11 bases left in between. The CDR3 runs to 14 residues. The CDR3 DNA is TGTGCCAGCAGTAGACAGACCCCTGGAAACACCATATATTTT. It translates to CASSRQTPGNTIYF.